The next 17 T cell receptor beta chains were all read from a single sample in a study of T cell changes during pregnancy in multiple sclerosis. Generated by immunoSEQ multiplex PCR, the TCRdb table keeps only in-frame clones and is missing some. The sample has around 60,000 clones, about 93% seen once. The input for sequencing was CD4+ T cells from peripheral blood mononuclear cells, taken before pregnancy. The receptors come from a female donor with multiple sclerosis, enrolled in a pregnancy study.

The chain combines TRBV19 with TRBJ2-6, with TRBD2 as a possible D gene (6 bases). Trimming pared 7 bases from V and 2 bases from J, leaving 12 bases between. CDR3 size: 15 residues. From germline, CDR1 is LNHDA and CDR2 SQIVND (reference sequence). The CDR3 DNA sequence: TGTGCCAGTAAAGGAGGGGAGACTGGGGCCAACGTCCTGACTTTC. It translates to CASKGGETGANVLTF.

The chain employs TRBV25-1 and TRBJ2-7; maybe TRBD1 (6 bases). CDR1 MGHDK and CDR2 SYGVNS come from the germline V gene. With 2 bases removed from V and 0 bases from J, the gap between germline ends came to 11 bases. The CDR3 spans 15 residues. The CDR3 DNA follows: TGTGCCAGCAGTGAAGGTCAGGGGAACTCCTACGAGCAGTACTTC. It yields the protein CASSEGQGNSYEQYF.

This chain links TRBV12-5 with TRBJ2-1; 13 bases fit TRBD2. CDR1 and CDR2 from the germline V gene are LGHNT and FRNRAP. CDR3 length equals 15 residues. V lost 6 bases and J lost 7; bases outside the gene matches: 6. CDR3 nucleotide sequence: TGTGCTAGTGGACCCGGACTAGCGGGAGTGAATGAGCAGTTCTTC. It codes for CASGPGLAGVNEQFF.

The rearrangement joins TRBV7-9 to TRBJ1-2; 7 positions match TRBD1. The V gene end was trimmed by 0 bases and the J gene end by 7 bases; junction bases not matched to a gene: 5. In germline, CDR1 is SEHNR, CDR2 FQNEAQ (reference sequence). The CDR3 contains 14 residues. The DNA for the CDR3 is TGTGCCAGCAGCTTAGCGGGGACAGCATCTGGCTACACCTTC. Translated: CASSLAGTASGYTF.

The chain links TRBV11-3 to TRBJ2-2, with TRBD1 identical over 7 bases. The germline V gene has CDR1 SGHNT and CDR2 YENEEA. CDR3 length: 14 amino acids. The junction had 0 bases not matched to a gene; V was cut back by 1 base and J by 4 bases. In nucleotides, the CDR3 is TGTGCCAGCAGCTTAGGACAGGGCACCGGGGAGCTGTTTTTT. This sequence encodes CASSLGQGTGELFF.

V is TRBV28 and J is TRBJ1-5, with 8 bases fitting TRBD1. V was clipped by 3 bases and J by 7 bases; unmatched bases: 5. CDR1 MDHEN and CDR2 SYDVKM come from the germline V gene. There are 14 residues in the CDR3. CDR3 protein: CASSLDRAVQPQHF. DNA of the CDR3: TGTGCCAGCAGTTTGGACAGGGCGGTCCAGCCCCAGCATTTT.

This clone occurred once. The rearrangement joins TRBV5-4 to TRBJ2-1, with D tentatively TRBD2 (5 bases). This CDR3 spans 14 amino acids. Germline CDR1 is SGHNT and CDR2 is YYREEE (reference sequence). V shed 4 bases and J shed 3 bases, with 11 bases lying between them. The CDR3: CASSPGRDYNEQFF. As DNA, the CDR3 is TGTGCCAGCAGCCCGGGCCGGGACTACAATGAGCAGTTCTTC.

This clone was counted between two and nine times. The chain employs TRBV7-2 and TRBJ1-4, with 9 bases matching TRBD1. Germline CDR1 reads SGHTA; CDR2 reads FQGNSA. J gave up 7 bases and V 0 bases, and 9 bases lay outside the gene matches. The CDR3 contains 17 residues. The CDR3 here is CASSLASTGGEGEKLFF. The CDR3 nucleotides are TGTGCCAGCAGCTTAGCTTCTACAGGGGGCGAGGGTGAAAAACTGTTTTTT. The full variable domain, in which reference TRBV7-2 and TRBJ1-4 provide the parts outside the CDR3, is GAGVSQSPSNKVTEKGKDVELRCDPISGHTALYWYRQSLGQGLEFLIYFQGNSAPDKSGLPSDRFSAERTGGSVSTLTIQRTQQEDSAVYLCASSLASTGGEGEKLFFGSGTQLSVL.

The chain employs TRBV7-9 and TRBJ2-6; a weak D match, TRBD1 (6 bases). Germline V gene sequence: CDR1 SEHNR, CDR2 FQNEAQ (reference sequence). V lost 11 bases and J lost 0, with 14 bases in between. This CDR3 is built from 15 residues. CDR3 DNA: TGTGCCGGGGCTGAGGGGGACTCTGGGGCCAACGTCCTGACTTTC. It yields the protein CAGAEGDSGANVLTF. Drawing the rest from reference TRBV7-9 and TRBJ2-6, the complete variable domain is DTGVSQNPRHKITKRGQNVTFRCDPISEHNRLYWYRQTLGQGPEFLTYFQNEAQLEKSRLLSDRFSAERPKGSFSTLEIQRTEQGDSAMYLCAGAEGDSGANVLTFGAGSRLTVL.

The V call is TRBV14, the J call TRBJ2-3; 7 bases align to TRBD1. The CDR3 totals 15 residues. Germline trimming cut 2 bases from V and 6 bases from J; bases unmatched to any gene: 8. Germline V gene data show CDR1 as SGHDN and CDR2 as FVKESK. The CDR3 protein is CASSQRTGSRDTQYF. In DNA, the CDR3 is TGTGCCAGCAGCCAACGGACAGGTTCTCGTGATACGCAGTATTTT.

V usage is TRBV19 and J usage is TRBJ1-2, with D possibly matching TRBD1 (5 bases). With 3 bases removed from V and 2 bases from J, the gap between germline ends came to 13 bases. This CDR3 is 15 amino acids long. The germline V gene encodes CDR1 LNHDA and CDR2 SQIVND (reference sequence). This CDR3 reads CASSIVRGSNYGYTF. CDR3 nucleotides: TGTGCCAGTAGTATCGTTCGGGGGTCCAACTATGGCTACACCTTC.

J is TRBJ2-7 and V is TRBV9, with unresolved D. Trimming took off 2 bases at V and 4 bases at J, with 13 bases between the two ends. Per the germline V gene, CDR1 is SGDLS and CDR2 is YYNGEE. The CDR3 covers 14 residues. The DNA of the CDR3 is TGTGCCAGCAGCGTTTTGGGCTATGATTACGAGCAGTACTTC. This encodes CASSVLGYDYEQYF.

This chain's CDR3 is CASADRNEKLFF. In nucleotides, the CDR3 is TGCGCCAGCGCGGACAGAAATGAAAAACTGTTTTTT. This chain connects TRBV4-1 to TRBJ1-4, with D perhaps matching TRBD1 (6 bases). In germline, CDR1 is MGHRA, CDR2 YSYEKL. The CDR3 has 12 amino acids. The V and J ends lost 8 bases and 5 bases respectively, with 9 bases between them.

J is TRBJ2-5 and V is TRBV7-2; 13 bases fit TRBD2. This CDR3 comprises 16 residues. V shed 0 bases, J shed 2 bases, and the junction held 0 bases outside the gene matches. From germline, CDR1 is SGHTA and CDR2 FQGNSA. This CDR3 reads CASSLATSGGQETQYF. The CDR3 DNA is TGTGCCAGCAGCTTAGCGACTAGCGGGGGGCAAGAGACCCAGTACTTC.

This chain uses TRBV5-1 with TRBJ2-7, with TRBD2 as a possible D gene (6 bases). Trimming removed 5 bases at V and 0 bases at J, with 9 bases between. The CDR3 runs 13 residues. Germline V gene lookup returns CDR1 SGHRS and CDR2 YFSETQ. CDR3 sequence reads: CASRPGGSYEQYF. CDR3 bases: TGCGCCAGCAGACCCGGGGGCTCCTACGAGCAGTACTTC.

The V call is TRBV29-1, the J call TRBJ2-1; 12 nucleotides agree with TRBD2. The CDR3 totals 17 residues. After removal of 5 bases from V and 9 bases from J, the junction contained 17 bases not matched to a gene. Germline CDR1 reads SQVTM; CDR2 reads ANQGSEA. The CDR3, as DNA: TGCAGCGTTAGTCAGATTTCGGGACTAGCGGGTTCGGGTGAGCAGTTCTTC. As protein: CSVSQISGLAGSGEQFF.

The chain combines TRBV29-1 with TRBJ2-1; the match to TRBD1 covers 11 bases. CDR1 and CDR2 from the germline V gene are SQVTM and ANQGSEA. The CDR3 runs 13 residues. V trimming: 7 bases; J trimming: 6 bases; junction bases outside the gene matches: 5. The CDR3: CSGDRGETNEQFF. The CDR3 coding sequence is TGCAGCGGGGACAGGGGGGAAACCAATGAGCAGTTCTTC.